These T cell receptor beta chains were read from a single sample in a study of cytomegalovirus exposure and HLA in healthy donors. The repertoire was sequenced with immunoSEQ multiplex PCR; TCRdb's copy has only in-frame clones and lacks some. Altogether more than 100,000 clones are present, roughly 9% being singletons, with the ten largest covering roughly 6.4%. Sequenced material: PBMCs. These receptors came from a woman aged 40 to 49 in good health and CMV-seropositive. Both conserved end residues are part of each CDR3.

v_gene,CDR3aa
TRBV9,CASSVGVTGYGYTF
TRBV5-4,CASSSDSTYEQYF
TRBV6-1,CASSEGAGGPYEQYF
TRBV5-1,CASSPGQNYGYTF
TRBV23-1,CASSQWGQGGQPQHF
TRBV6-5,CASGLDRVVNEQFF
TRBV9,CASSVGTSIGGELFF
TRBV7-9,CASRQDSNYGYTF
TRBV5-8,CASTRGLNYGYTF
TRBV27,CASSFSNKIGDEQYF
TRBV27,CASAAVNTGELFF
TRBV6-5,CASSYSRRGGGNEQFF
TRBV9,CASSSPQENIQYF
TRBV2,CASIPTGNEGYTF
TRBV10-3,CAISADRGRTEAFF
TRBV5-5,CASSFGQGALGQPQHF
TRBV10-1,CASSPLGVADTEAFF
TRBV7-6,CASSLGQGGEQYF
TRBV6-5,CASSSLAGGARGEQFF
TRBV2,CASSGDRNYGYTF
TRBV2,CASRPEENYSGNTIYF
TRBV2,CASSRDRGLKVSSKAFF
TRBV2,CASRESGATPYEQYF
TRBV7-9,CASSPPGQGQTEAFF
TRBV19,CASSMRRFGEKLFF
TRBV6-4,CASSPSSGGAPGELFF
TRBV6-1,CASSSRGGGGQPQHF
TRBV4-1,CASSQDLGTGYEQYF
TRBV19,CASSIRGMNTEAFF
TRBV5-4,CASSRTQGADSPLHF
TRBV19,CASSIGGGRFFYEQYF
TRBV10-3,CAISDPGTVGGETQYF
TRBV5-1,CASSLEGSYNEQFF
TRBV7-8,CASSLTQGSRPQHF
TRBV29-1,CSAKDRGNTGELFF
TRBV7-9,CASSDLTGVNYGYTF